These 18 T cell receptor beta chains were sequenced from one sample in a study of CD8 T cells in ankylosing spondylitis. TCRdb fed the 5' RACE reads into MiXCR, producing one record per CDR3 protein. Of 150,000 to 200,000 distinct CDR3 sequences in the sample, about a sixth were seen once. The sample comprised blood, either unsorted or a sorted T cell fraction (not recorded which). The receptors were gathered from a male donor with ankylosing spondylitis or in good health (not recorded which).

This clonotype showed up just a few times. The rearrangement joins TRBV20-1 to TRBJ1-1; D ambiguous. The V end lost 0 bases, the J end lost 4 bases, and 12 bases lay between the germline ends. Germline CDR1 DFQATT, CDR2 SNEGSKA (reference sequence). This CDR3 is built from 14 residues. The CDR3 spells CSARDNRLITEAFF. The CDR3 coding sequence is TGCAGTGCTAGAGATAACCGCCTGATCACTGAAGCTTTCTTT.

This clonotype has more than one count but fewer than ten. This rearrangement joins TRBV10-3 to TRBJ2-7, with D possibly matching TRBD1 (6 bases). The CDR3 consists of 15 residues. Per the germline V gene, CDR1 is ENHRY and CDR2 is SYGVKD. The ends were cut back, 2 bases at V and 5 bases at J, with 16 bases in the middle. The CDR3 DNA reads TGTGCCATCAGTGAGAGAGACCAGGGGACCCACGAGCAGTACTTC. It translates to CAISERDQGTHEQYF.

This clonotype was seen repeatedly, ten times or more. The chain combines TRBV28 with TRBJ2-1, with 11 bases that match TRBD2. Germline CDR1 reads MDHEN; CDR2 reads SYDVKM. J lost 1 base, V lost 6 bases, and 11 bases had no gene match. The CDR3 consists of 18 residues. The DNA of the CDR3 is TGTGCCAGCAGCCCAATTTCGAGGACTAGCGGGTCCTACAATGAGCAGTTCTTC. This encodes CASSPISRTSGSYNEQFF.

The rearrangement uses TRBV28 and TRBJ2-2, with D tentatively TRBD1 (6 bases). V dropped 7 bases and J dropped 0 bases, with 12 bases sitting between them. CDR3 length: 15 residues. CDR1 is MDHEN, CDR2 SYDVKM, per germline. The CDR3 here is CASIEGQPNTGELFF. The DNA of the CDR3 is TGTGCCAGCATCGAAGGACAGCCGAACACCGGGGAGCTGTTTTTT.

The chain couples TRBV13 to TRBJ2-7; D unresolved. With 3 bases removed from V and 4 bases from J, the gap between germline ends came to 10 bases. Germline CDR1 reads PRHDT; CDR2 reads FYEKMQ (reference sequence). This CDR3 spans 13 amino acids. The CDR3 DNA reads TGTGCCAGCAGCTTTTATTCGGGTTACGAGCAGTACTTC. Translating gives CASSFYSGYEQYF.

J is TRBJ2-5 and V is TRBV6-5; TRBD1 is a possible D gene (6 bases). Germline V gene lookup returns CDR1 MNHEY and CDR2 SVGAGI. This CDR3 contains 14 residues. Trimming cost V 0 bases and J 4 bases, with 9 bases left between them. The CDR3 reads CASSYSGRGETQYF. CDR3 DNA sequence: TGTGCCAGCAGTTACTCTGGCAGGGGAGAGACCCAGTACTTC.

There are a few counts of this clonotype. The CDR3 region has the DNA TGCAGCGTTGAGCCAAGCGAGAGGGAGACCCAGTACTTC. Protein sequence: CSVEPSERETQYF. V usage is TRBV29-1 and J usage is TRBJ2-5; D unresolved. Germline V gene sequence: CDR1 SQVTM, CDR2 ANQGSEA. The CDR3 sequence is 13 residues long. Trimming cost V 3 bases and J 5 bases, with 13 bases left between them.

This clonotype was seen at least ten times. The CDR3 DNA sequence: TGCAGTGCTAGAGGGGACAGGGGAACCAATGAGCAGTTCTTC. The encoded protein is CSARGDRGTNEQFF. The chain has TRBV20-1 and TRBJ2-1, with 10 bases matching TRBD1. In germline, CDR1 is DFQATT, CDR2 SNEGSKA (reference sequence). V gave up 1 base and J gave up 6 bases; unmatched junction bases: 3. This CDR3 is 14 amino acids long.

This clonotype was detected many times. The genes are TRBV7-8 and TRBJ2-7; D may be TRBD1 (5 bases). CDR1 is SGHVS, CDR2 FQNEAQ, per germline. With 2 bases removed from V and 4 bases from J, the gap between germline ends came to 18 bases. The CDR3 consists of 16 residues. For the CDR3, the DNA is TGTGCCAGCAGCTTACCCTCGACCATAGGGGTATACGAGCAGTACTTC. This gives the protein CASSLPSTIGVYEQYF. The full variable domain, rest sourced from reference TRBV7-8 and TRBJ2-7, is GAGVSQSPRYKVAKRGQDVALRCDPISGHVSLFWYQQALGQGPEFLTYFQNEAQLDKSGLPSDRFFAERPEGSVSTLKIQRTQQEDSAVYLCASSLPSTIGVYEQYFGPGTRLTVT.

This clonotype was picked up a small number of times. This sequence joins TRBV11-2 and TRBJ1-4; D gene unclear. The V gene's germline CDR1 is SGHAT and CDR2 FQNNGV. V was pared by 4 bases and J by 8 bases, with 14 bases between. This CDR3 comprises 14 residues. Here the CDR3 DNA reads TGTGCCAGCAGCTCGGAAGCCCGTAAAGAAAAACTGTTTTTT. Its protein product is CASSSEARKEKLFF.

The chain has TRBV28 and TRBJ2-3; TRBD2 agrees at 8 bases. This CDR3 comprises 16 residues. The germline V gene has CDR1 MDHEN and CDR2 SYDVKM. The trim removed 7 bases at V and 3 bases at J, leaving 12 bases unmatched. CDR3 sequence (DNA): TGTGCCAGCACCCCCCAGAGCGGGAGCCTGACAGATACGCAGTATTTT. Translation gives CASTPQSGSLTDTQYF.

J is TRBJ2-3 and V is TRBV20-1, with D possibly called TRBD1 or TRBD2 (5 bases each). CDR3 size: 13 residues. Between the trimmed V and J ends, which lost 1 base and 6 bases, there was a span of 11 bases. Per germline, CDR1 DFQATT and CDR2 SNEGSKA (reference sequence). CDR3 sequence (DNA): TGCAGTGCTAGAGGGGGGTTCTTCGATACGCAGTATTTT. Protein sequence: CSARGGFFDTQYF.

A few counts support this clonotype. J is TRBJ2-2 and V is TRBV7-2; no firm D call. This CDR3 region has 14 residues. CDR1 and CDR2 (germline): SGHTA, FQGNSA. Trimming pared 1 base from V and 6 bases from J, leaving 9 bases between. The CDR3 DNA is TGTGCCAGCAGCTTAGATCGAACTGCCGGGGAGCTGTTTTTT. Protein sequence: CASSLDRTAGELFF.

This sequence joins TRBV10-3 and TRBJ2-2, with D unresolved. V was trimmed by 4 bases and J by 6 bases, leaving 9 bases between them. The germline V gene encodes CDR1 ENHRY and CDR2 SYGVKD. This CDR3 has 13 residues. The CDR3 sequence: CAISGKSPGELFF. In DNA, the CDR3 is TGTGCCATCAGTGGAAAGTCCCCCGGGGAGCTGTTTTTT.

The table lists this clonotype with many counts. The chain employs TRBV12-3 or TRBV12-4 and TRBJ2-3; possibly TRBD2 for D (6 bases). The CDR3 loop spans 16 amino acids. Trimming removed 5 bases at V and 2 bases at J, with 17 bases between. CDR3 DNA sequence: TGTGCCAGCAGTAGCAGACTAGTGCCTACCACAGATACGCAGTATTTT. Protein product: CASSSRLVPTTDTQYF.

V usage is TRBV19 and J usage is TRBJ2-2; D is unclear. Trimming cost V 4 bases and J 6 bases, with 12 bases left between them. Germline V gives CDR1 LNHDA, CDR2 SQIVND (reference sequence). The CDR3 runs 14 residues. CDR3 nucleotides: TGTGCCAGTAGTACAGCTTTCCTTGCCGGGGAGCTGTTTTTT. The encoded protein is CASSTAFLAGELFF.

This clonotype was seen many times. The chain joins TRBV15 to TRBJ1-5; D is undetermined. Trimming left V 5 bases short and J 0 bases short, with 2 bases between. Germline assignment: CDR1 LNHNV and CDR2 YYDKDF (reference sequence). CDR3 size: 12 residues. DNA for the CDR3: TGTGCCACCAGCTTTAGCAATCAGCCCCAGCATTTT. Translation: CATSFSNQPQHF.

There are many counts of this clonotype. The V gene is TRBV9, the J gene TRBJ2-7; TRBD2 matches at 11 bases. In germline, CDR1 is SGDLS, CDR2 YYNGEE. Trimming removed 0 bases from V and 3 bases from J; junction bases left unmatched: 5. The length of the CDR3 is 16 residues. CDR3 loop: CASSVGGTSGLYEQYF. The CDR3 coding sequence is TGTGCCAGCAGCGTAGGGGGGACTAGCGGCCTCTACGAGCAGTACTTC.